This T cell receptor (beta chain) came from a study of CD8+ T cells in alopecia areata. Study-level information: Treated patients swallowed 5 to 10 mg of oral tofacitinib twice daily. Tofacitinib ran for 6 to 18 months before 6 months off drug.

The V end was cut by 1 base, the J end by 3 bases, with 16 bases between. This CDR3 comprises 16 residues. Germline assignment: CDR1 SQVTM and CDR2 ANQGSEA. The treatment is: oral pan-JAK inhibitor, 5-10 mg twice daily. Sampling of alopecia areata patients yielded lesional scalp punch biopsies as well as peripheral blood. RNA, once extracted, was reverse transcribed into cDNA for use as the sequencing template. Here immunoSEQ multiplex PCR was the method, and the copy in TCRdb shows in-frame clones only, minus some. The sample shows about 250,000 clones, 60% of them seen only once. This rearrangement joins TRBV29-1 to TRBJ2-4; D gene ambiguous. Sequences were derived from CD4+ T cells sorted from blood, sampled between weeks 51 and 54, from a patient treated with tofacitinib. This TCR was recovered from a human donor with alopecia areata. The CDR3 is CSVEGQTSFGKNIQYF. CDR3 nucleotide sequence: TGCAGCGTTGAAGGGCAGACCTCTTTTGGCAAAAACATTCAGTACTTC.